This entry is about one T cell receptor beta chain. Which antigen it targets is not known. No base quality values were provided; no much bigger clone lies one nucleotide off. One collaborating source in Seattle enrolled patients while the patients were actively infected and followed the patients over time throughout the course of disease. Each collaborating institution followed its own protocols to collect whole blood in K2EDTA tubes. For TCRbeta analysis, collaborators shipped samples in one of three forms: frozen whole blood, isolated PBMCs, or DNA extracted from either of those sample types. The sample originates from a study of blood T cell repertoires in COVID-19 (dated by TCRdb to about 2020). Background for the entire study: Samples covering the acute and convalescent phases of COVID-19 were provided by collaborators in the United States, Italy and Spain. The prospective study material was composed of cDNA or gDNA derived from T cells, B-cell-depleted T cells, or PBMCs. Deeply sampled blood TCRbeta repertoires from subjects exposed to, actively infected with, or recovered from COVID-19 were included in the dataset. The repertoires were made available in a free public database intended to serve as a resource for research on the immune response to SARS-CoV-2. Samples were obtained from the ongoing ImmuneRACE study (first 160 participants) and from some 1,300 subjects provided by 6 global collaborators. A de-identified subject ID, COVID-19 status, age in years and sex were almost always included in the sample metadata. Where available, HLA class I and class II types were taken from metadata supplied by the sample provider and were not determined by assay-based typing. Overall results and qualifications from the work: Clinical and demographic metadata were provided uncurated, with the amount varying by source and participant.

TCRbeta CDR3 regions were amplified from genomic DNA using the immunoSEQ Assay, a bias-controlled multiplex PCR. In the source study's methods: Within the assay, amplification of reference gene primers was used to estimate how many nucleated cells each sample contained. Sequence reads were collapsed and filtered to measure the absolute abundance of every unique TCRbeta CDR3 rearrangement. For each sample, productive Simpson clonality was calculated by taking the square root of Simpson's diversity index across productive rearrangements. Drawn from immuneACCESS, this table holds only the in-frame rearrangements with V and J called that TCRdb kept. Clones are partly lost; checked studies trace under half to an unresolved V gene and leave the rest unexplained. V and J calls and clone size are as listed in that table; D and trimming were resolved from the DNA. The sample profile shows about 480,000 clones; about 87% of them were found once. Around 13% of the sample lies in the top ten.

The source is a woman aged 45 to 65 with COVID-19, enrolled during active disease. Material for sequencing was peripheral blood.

CDR3 reads: CASSSDSYDTGELFF. The nucleotides read TGCGCCAGCAGCTCAGACAGTTACGACACCGGGGAGCTGTTTTTT. Recombination connected TRBV10-2 to TRBJ2-2, and possibly TRBD1, on 5 matching bases. CDR1 and CDR2 are drawn from the germline V gene: WSHSY, SAAADI. The junction carries 14 bases between V and J, which are trimmed by 6 bases and 3 bases respectively. The CDR3 has 15 amino acids, counting the end cysteine and phenylalanine. The entry retains the CDR3 DNA only, 45 bases that are in frame from base 1.